The 13 T cell receptor beta chains given below trace back to one sample, sequenced in a study of beta chain features in type 1 diabetes. Of the isolated RNA, all was reverse transcribed, and so the sequenced material was expressed TCRB transcripts. Libraries were prepared by immunoSEQ multiplex PCR; TCRdb keeps only in-frame clonotypes and omits some of them. The sample has over 700,000 clones; roughly a sixth are singletons. The sequencing sample was made of naive CD4+ T cells from blood. These receptors all come from a young woman in good health.

This clone was seen more than once but under ten times. The rearrangement links TRBV4-2 to TRBJ2-3; D call uncertain. The CDR3 contains 14 residues. Germline-derived CDR1 and CDR2 are LGHNA and YNFKEQ. Deletions cut 0 bases from V and 2 bases from J, with 6 bases between. CDR3 region: CASSQDTDTDTQYF. DNA of the CDR3: TGTGCCAGCAGCCAAGATACGGACACAGATACGCAGTATTTT.

This chain joins TRBV7-2 and TRBJ2-1; 8 bases line up with TRBD2. The CDR3 has 15 amino acids. The germline CDR1 and CDR2 sequences are SGHTA and FQGNSA. V shed 5 bases, J shed 8 bases, and the junction held 11 bases outside the gene matches. This CDR3 reads CASSESSGSFYEQFF. The CDR3 DNA reads as TGTGCCAGCAGCGAATCTAGCGGGTCTTTCTATGAGCAGTTCTTC.

This clone was observed a handful of times. The sample carries other DNA sequences with the same CDR3. This chain uses TRBV7-9 with TRBJ2-3; possible D gene TRBD2, 6 bases. Deletions cut 3 bases from V and 2 bases from J, with 9 bases between. The CDR3 is made up of 14 amino acids. Germline V gene sequence: CDR1 SEHNR, CDR2 FQNEAQ (reference sequence). DNA for the CDR3: TGTGCCAGCAGCTTCAGCGGGTCCACAGATACGCAGTATTTT. This encodes CASSFSGSTDTQYF.

The chain joins TRBV7-2 to TRBJ2-1; no definite D call. The germline V and J ends were trimmed by 1 base and 2 bases, with 3 bases remaining between them. Germline V gene lookup returns CDR1 SGHTA and CDR2 FQGNSA. The CDR3 has 13 amino acids. The CDR3 protein is CASSLVAYNEQFF. The CDR3 DNA reads TGTGCCAGCAGCTTAGTTGCCTACAATGAGCAGTTCTTC.

This clone was recorded at least ten times. The rearrangement joins TRBV23-1 to TRBJ1-3; D is ambiguous. TRBV23-1 is recorded as an ORF, its role being uncertain. The CDR3 has 15 residues. V lost 2 bases and J lost 0, with 8 bases in between. The CDR3 here is CASSQAANSGNTIYF. In DNA form, the CDR3 reads TGCGCCAGCAGTCAAGCAGCTAACTCTGGAAACACCATATATTTT.

This clone was counted between two and nine times. The rearrangement links TRBV11-3 to TRBJ2-4; the D gene is possibly TRBD1 (6 bases). This CDR3 has 12 residues. V was pared by 7 bases and J by 8 bases, with 12 bases between. Germline V gene data show CDR1 as SGHNT and CDR2 as YENEEA. DNA for the CDR3: TGTGCCAGCAAGGGGGTTGGGGACATTCAGTACTTC. Its translation is CASKGVGDIQYF.

The chain is built from TRBV7-2 and TRBJ1-3; D gene unclear. Between the trimmed V and J ends, which lost 3 bases and 6 bases, there was a span of 15 bases. This CDR3 contains 15 residues. Germline CDR1 reads SGHTA; CDR2 reads FQGNSA. The CDR3 coding sequence is TGTGCCAGCAGCTTGCAGGAAAGTTTCACAAACACCATATATTTT. Protein sequence: CASSLQESFTNTIYF.

In its sample, this clone was seen once. The V and J genes are TRBV7-9 and TRBJ2-3; D is perhaps TRBD2 (6 bases). The germline V gene encodes CDR1 SEHNR and CDR2 FQNEAQ (reference sequence). Trimming removed 8 bases at V and 4 bases at J, with 16 bases between. This CDR3 comprises 14 residues. DNA of the CDR3: TGTGCCAGCCGGGTGGAGGGAAAGTCAGATACGCAGTATTTT. It is translated as CASRVEGKSDTQYF.

This clone was observed a handful of times. This chain joins TRBV28 and TRBJ2-7, with 8 bases that match TRBD2. Trimming at V came to 9 bases and at J to 3 bases, leaving 10 bases not matched to a gene. CDR3 size: 14 residues. The germline V gene encodes CDR1 MDHEN and CDR2 SYDVKM. CDR3 nucleotides: TGTGCCAGTTACGAAGCGGGAGTAGGCTACGAGCAGTACTTC. This codes for CASYEAGVGYEQYF.

This clone has more than one count but fewer than ten. The V gene is TRBV7-9, the J gene TRBJ2-3; the D gene is possibly TRBD2 (6 bases). V lost 4 bases and J lost 2, with 10 bases in between. CDR1 and CDR2 from the germline V gene are SEHNR and FQNEAQ (reference sequence). The CDR3 sequence is 14 residues long. The CDR3 spells CASSYSGLTDTQYF. For the CDR3, the DNA is TGTGCCAGCAGCTATAGCGGCCTCACAGATACGCAGTATTTT.

This clone was found a few times. The DNA of the CDR3 is TGTGCCAGCAGCTTGGCCCTTGGCCAAGAGACCCAGTACTTC. It yields the protein CASSLALGQETQYF. The chain couples TRBV5-4 to TRBJ2-5; unclear D gene. V lost 0 bases, J lost 1 base, and 7 bases lay in between. The CDR3 is made up of 14 amino acids. The germline V gene has CDR1 SGHNT and CDR2 YYREEE (reference sequence). Full variable domain (rest looked up from reference TRBV5-4 and TRBJ2-5): ETGVTQSPTHLIKTRGQQVTLRCSSQSGHNTVSWYQQALGQGPQFIFQYYREEENGRGNFPPRFSGLQFPNYSSELNVNALELDDSALYLCASSLALGQETQYFGPGTRLLVL.

The CDR3 DNA sequence: TGCGCCAGCAGCTACGAGTCCTCTGGAAACACCATATATTTT. Translated: CASSYESSGNTIYF. The chain is built from TRBV5-1 and TRBJ1-3; D unresolved. The CDR3 has 14 amino acids. V lost 3 bases, J lost 0 bases, and 7 bases lay in between. Germline V gene lookup returns CDR1 SGHRS and CDR2 YFSETQ.

This sequence joins TRBV6-5 and TRBJ2-5; D remains ambiguous. Germline assignment: CDR1 MNHEY and CDR2 SVGAGI. There are 13 residues in the CDR3. The V end lost 0 bases, the J end lost 2 bases, and 4 bases lay between the germline ends. The DNA for the CDR3 is TGTGCCAGCAGTTACTCGGTACAAGAGACCCAGTACTTC. Amino acid sequence: CASSYSVQETQYF.